These 9 T cell receptor beta chains share one sample of origin, sequenced in a study of T-cell memory formation after mild COVID-19. TCRdb ran MiXCR on the 5' RACE reads and lists one entry per CDR3 protein. The repertoire holds about 290,000 distinct CDR3 sequences, with about 20% as singletons. The sequenced material came from PBMCs or a T cell subset sorted from them (not recorded which). These TCRs come from a man younger than 35 who had mild COVID-19 (a few samples of this study predate the infection). Cell type and time point are not known.

The rearrangement links TRBV18 to TRBJ1-6; TRBD1 is a possible D gene (6 bases). CDR1 KGHSH and CDR2 LQKENI come from the germline V gene. CDR3 length: 16 amino acids. V shed 8 bases and J shed 2 bases, with 16 bases lying between them. The CDR3 loop is CASTPRRQAYNSPLHF. The CDR3 coding sequence is TGTGCCAGCACCCCTAGGAGACAGGCCTATAATTCACCCCTCCACTTT.

This clonotype was seen at least ten times. The CDR3 here is CASSLRGAEAFF. The CDR3 DNA is TGTGCCAGCAGCTTAAGGGGGGCTGAAGCTTTCTTT. V is TRBV7-2 and J is TRBJ1-1; possible D gene TRBD1, 6 bases. The germline CDR1 and CDR2 sequences are SGHTA and FQGNSA. Trimming took off 2 bases at V and 6 bases at J, with 7 bases between the two ends. The CDR3 is 12 residues long.

The rearrangement links TRBV4-2 to TRBJ1-2; D is perhaps TRBD1 (6 bases). Germline CDR1 reads LGHNA; CDR2 reads YNFKEQ. There are 16 residues in the CDR3. Trimming removed 3 bases at V and 2 bases at J, with 16 bases between. CDR3 loop: CASSHGQTFKNYGYTF. The DNA for the CDR3 is TGTGCCAGCAGCCATGGACAGACTTTTAAGAACTATGGCTACACCTTC.

The J gene is TRBJ2-1, the V gene TRBV6-5; D is uncertain. The V gene lost 5 bases and the J gene lost 5 bases, with 13 bases spanning the gap. Per the germline V gene, CDR1 is MNHEY and CDR2 is SVGAGI. This CDR3 region has 14 residues. CDR3 sequence (DNA): TGTGCCAGCAGTCCCCTGGTCTCTAACAATGAGCAGTTCTTC. Encoded protein: CASSPLVSNNEQFF.

This clonotype was seen only a few times. CDR3 residues: CASSILAGGLPDTQYF. The CDR3 nucleotides are TGCGCCAGCAGCATACTAGCGGGGGGGTTGCCAGATACGCAGTATTTT. V and J are TRBV5-1 and TRBJ2-3, with 13 bases matching TRBD2. The CDR3 has 16 amino acids. Germline V gene lookup returns CDR1 SGHRS and CDR2 YFSETQ. V was clipped by 4 bases and J by 4 bases; unmatched bases: 6.

This clonotype was counted a few times. V and J are TRBV27 and TRBJ1-2; TRBD1 agrees at 11 bases. Trimming at V came to 7 bases and at J to 7 bases, leaving 2 bases not matched to a gene. The CDR3 is made up of 12 amino acids. Germline CDR1 MNHEY, CDR2 SMNVEV (reference sequence). CDR3 DNA: TGTGCCAGCAAGGACAGGGGGCTTGGCTACACCTTC. Residues: CASKDRGLGYTF.

This clonotype was counted only a few times. This chain connects TRBV7-9 to TRBJ1-4, with D perhaps matching TRBD1 (5 bases). CDR3 length: 14 amino acids. Per the germline V gene, CDR1 is SEHNR and CDR2 is FQNEAQ (reference sequence). V was pared by 5 bases and J by 6 bases, with 13 bases between. CDR3 nucleotide sequence: TGTGCCAGCAGCAGCCGGGACCGAGATGAAAAACTGTTTTTT. It specifies CASSSRDRDEKLFF.

This clonotype was counted between two and nine times. The CDR3, as DNA: TGCGCCAGCAGCTTGGCCCCGGCGGGAGAGAACACTGAAGCTTTCTTT. This codes for CASSLAPAGENTEAFF. The chain carries TRBV5-1 and TRBJ1-1; the D is unclear. The CDR3 totals 16 residues. The germline V gene has CDR1 SGHRS and CDR2 YFSETQ. V lost 0 bases, J lost 1 base, and 13 bases lay in between.

This clonotype was seen more than once but under ten times. This chain uses TRBV29-1 with TRBJ2-7, with a tentative D call TRBD1 (5 bases). V was shortened by 4 bases and J by 3 bases, with 7 bases between the two germline ends. The CDR3 has 11 residues. The V gene's germline CDR1 is SQVTM and CDR2 ANQGSEA. The CDR3 loop is CSVVDSYEQYF. In DNA form, the CDR3 reads TGCAGCGTTGTTGACAGCTACGAGCAGTACTTC.